The 7 T cell receptor beta chains reported below all come from one sample, sequenced in a study of shared clonotypes between healthy human individuals. Only in-frame clones appear in the TCRdb table, and some are missing; sequencing was by immunoSEQ multiplex PCR. The data show around 2.3 million clones, 90% to 96% seen once. The specimen was naive CD4+ T cells sorted from blood. Indicated subset: CD45RA+ positively selected. These receptors all come from a man aged 18 to 29 in good health.

For this clone: Other DNA sequences in this sample translate to the same CDR3. The chain carries TRBV2 and TRBJ2-7; either TRBD1 or TRBD2 may fit D (5 bases each). Trimming took 4 bases from V and 6 from J, leaving 10 bases between them. Per the germline V gene, CDR1 is SNHLY and CDR2 is FYNNEI. This CDR3 has 12 residues. Here the CDR3 DNA reads TGTGCCAGCAGTGGGGGACCGGGCGAGCAGTACTTC. Amino acid sequence: CASSGGPGEQYF. The full variable domain, rest sourced from reference TRBV2 and TRBJ2-7, is EPEVTQTPSHQVTQMGQEVILRCVPISNHLYFYWYRQILGQKVEFLVSFYNNEISEKSEIFDDQFSVERPDGSNFTLKIRSTKLEDSAMYFCASSGGPGEQYFGPGTRLTVT.

The chain is built from TRBV10-1 and TRBJ2-4; no reliable D call. Germline V lookup: CDR1 WNHNN, CDR2 SYGVQD (reference sequence). The CDR3 is made up of 14 amino acids. V was pared by 2 bases and J by 7 bases, with 12 bases between. CDR3 bases: TGCGCCAGCAGTGAGAGCAGCCGACGGAACATTCAGTACTTC. Its translation: CASSESSRRNIQYF.

Note on this clone: The same CDR3 also results from other DNA sequences found in this sample. The gene calls are TRBV18 and TRBJ2-5; D is uncertain. V lost 1 base and J lost 2, with 2 bases in between. CDR1 and CDR2 (germline): KGHSH, LQKENI. This CDR3 region has 12 residues. The CDR3 sequence: CASSPLQETQYF. In nucleotides, the CDR3 is TGTGCCAGCTCACCACTTCAAGAGACCCAGTACTTC.

The V call is TRBV7-9, the J call TRBJ1-5, with 12 bases aligning to TRBD1. The CDR3 sequence is 18 residues long. V dropped 4 bases and J dropped 2; count of bases not matched to a gene: 9. CDR1 and CDR2 from the germline V gene are SEHNR and FQNEAQ (reference sequence). The CDR3 bases are TGTGCCAGCAGCTCCGGGACAGGGGGCGCGACCGGCAATCAGCCCCAGCATTTT. It encodes CASSSGTGGATGNQPQHF. The whole variable domain, remainder taken from reference TRBV7-9 and TRBJ1-5, is DTGVSQNPRHKITKRGQNVTFRCDPISEHNRLYWYRQTLGQGPEFLTYFQNEAQLEKSRLLSDRFSAERPKGSFSTLEIQRTEQGDSAMYLCASSSGTGGATGNQPQHFGDGTRLSIL.

The chain employs TRBV28 and TRBJ2-5; TRBD2 might be the D (5 bases). The CDR3 loop spans 14 amino acids. The germline CDR1 and CDR2 sequences are MDHEN and SYDVKM. V was shortened by 7 bases and J by 7 bases, with 19 bases between the two germline ends. The CDR3 loop reads CASIQGSLAGTQYF. In nucleotides, the CDR3 is TGTGCCAGCATTCAAGGCAGCCTCGCGGGGACCCAGTACTTC.

This rearrangement joins TRBV7-4 to TRBJ1-5, with D unresolved. V gave up 4 bases and J gave up 1 base, with 17 bases separating them. The germline gives CDR1 SGHVT, CDR2 SQSDAQ. The CDR3 has 17 residues. CDR3 bases: TGTGCCAGCAGCTCCCGACGTCTGGAGGAAAGCAATCAGCCCCAGCATTTT. Translated: CASSSRRLEESNQPQHF.

Only a few counts were recorded for this clone. V gene TRBV30 combines with J gene TRBJ1-5; D might be TRBD1 (6 bases). The germline V and J ends were trimmed by 2 bases and 8 bases, with 13 bases remaining between them. Germline CDR1 and CDR2: GTSNPN and SVGIG (reference sequence). The CDR3 sequence is 13 residues long. In DNA, the CDR3 is TGTGCCTGGAGTCCCGAGGGGGGGAAGCCCCAGCATTTT. It codes for CAWSPEGGKPQHF.